Below, 17 T cell receptor beta chains from the same sample are listed, as sequenced in a study of T cell repertoires in cytomegalovirus infection. TCRdb called the reads again in MiXCR, with one record for every CDR3 protein. This table holds 200,000 to 300,000 distinct CDR3 sequences, roughly an eighth found once. Sequencing was carried out using PBMCs. These receptors were taken from a human donor in good health (CMV status not recorded). Some clones in this sample may be carry-over from other donors' samples.

The chain employs TRBV28 and TRBJ1-2, with D possibly matching TRBD1 (6 bases). The V and J ends lost 5 bases and 5 bases respectively, with 21 bases between them. The CDR3 is 16 amino acids. Germline loops: CDR1 MDHEN, CDR2 SYDVKM. CDR3 bases: TGTGCCAGCAGTCCCACCGGGCTTACAGGGAGATATGGCTACACCTTC. This gives the protein CASSPTGLTGRYGYTF.

This clonotype was detected ten times or more. Germline is not matched at one junction end, which may reflect a read error. The J gene is TRBJ2-6, the V gene TRBV7-2; D not resolved. Germline V gene lookup returns CDR1 SGHTA and CDR2 FQGNSA. This CDR3 spans 16 amino acids. The CDR3 DNA sequence: TGTGCCAGCAGATTAGCACCCGCCTCTGGGGCCAACGTCCTGACTTTC. Amino acids: CASRLAPASGANVLTF.

The DNA of the CDR3 is TGCAGCGTTGAGAATGGACCTGAAGCTTTCTTT. It is translated as CSVENGPEAFF. The gene calls are TRBV29-1 and TRBJ1-1, with no clear D. V was trimmed by 3 bases and J by 6 bases, leaving 8 bases between them. The CDR3 covers 11 residues. Per the germline V gene, CDR1 is SQVTM and CDR2 is ANQGSEA. The full variable domain, with the rest looked up from reference TRBV29-1 and TRBJ1-1, is SAVISQKPSRDICQRGTSLTIQCQVDSQVTMMFWYRQQPGQSLTLIATANQGSEATYESGFVIDKFPISRPNLTFSTLTVSNMSPEDSSIYLCSVENGPEAFFGQGTRLTVV.

This clonotype was seen a handful of times. This chain links TRBV20-1 with TRBJ1-1, with D tentatively TRBD1 (6 bases). V shed 5 bases and J shed 1 base, with 14 bases lying between them. This CDR3 is built from 14 residues. The V gene's germline CDR1 is DFQATT and CDR2 SNEGSKA (reference sequence). CDR3 DNA sequence: TGCAGTGCTGCAACCCCGGGACAGAACACTGAAGCTTTCTTT. Its translation: CSAATPGQNTEAFF.

This clonotype was observed a few times. In nucleotides, the CDR3 is TGTGCCAGCAGCTTAGCTGCGGGAGGTCCCCAGGGGACCCAGTACTTC. The encoded protein is CASSLAAGGPQGTQYF. The rearrangement links TRBV7-2 to TRBJ2-5; TRBD2 matches 8 bases. In germline, CDR1 is SGHTA, CDR2 FQGNSA. V was clipped by 0 bases and J by 7 bases; unmatched bases: 10. The CDR3 is 16 amino acids.

On this clonotype itself: One end of the junction fails to match germline, which may point to a read error. V gene TRBV6-2 or TRBV6-3 combines with J gene TRBJ2-4; D is possibly TRBD2 (6 bases). From germline, CDR1 is MNHEY and CDR2 SVGEGT. CDR3 length: 15 amino acids. The CDR3 DNA is TGTGCCAGCAATTACGCCCGGGGGAGCAAAAACATTCAGTACTTC. Protein sequence: CASNYARGSKNIQYF.

The V call is TRBV24-1, the J call TRBJ2-3; tentatively, D is TRBD1 (5 bases). V lost 5 bases and J lost 2, with 16 bases in between. Germline V gives CDR1 KGHDR, CDR2 SFDVKD. The CDR3 length is 16 residues. The DNA for the CDR3 is TGTGCCACCAGTGGGGGCCCGGACGCGCCCACAGATACGCAGTATTTT. Translated: CATSGGPDAPTDTQYF.

Ten or more counts support this clonotype. The rearrangement uses TRBV7-9 and TRBJ2-5, with no clear D. The V gene lost 4 bases and the J gene lost 2 bases, with 20 bases spanning the gap. Germline V CDR1 and CDR2: SEHNR, FQNEAQ (reference sequence). The CDR3 is 17 amino acids. DNA of the CDR3: TGTGCCAGCAGCTCTCCCCGCTGGGCGATAAATCAAGAGACCCAGTACTTC. This sequence encodes CASSSPRWAINQETQYF.

The chain employs TRBV10-3 and TRBJ2-1; D assignment may be TRBD1 or TRBD2 (5 bases each). The CDR3 runs to 15 residues. Germline V gives CDR1 ENHRY, CDR2 SYGVKD. Trimming shortened V by 4 bases and J by 7 bases, and 17 bases separated the two germline ends. CDR3 region: CAISAFGGTQNEQFF. The CDR3 region has the DNA TGTGCCATCAGTGCCTTTGGGGGAACCCAAAATGAGCAGTTCTTC.

V gene TRBV10-3 combines with J gene TRBJ2-1; 9 bases are shared with TRBD2. The J call may be wrong; the DNA end is better matched by TRBJ2-7. Germline CDR1 is ENHRY and CDR2 is SYGVKD. The CDR3 spans 23 residues. CDR3 in DNA: TGTGCCATCAGTGGGAGTGGGCAGGGGTGGGGACTAGCAAAAAGGGAGTCCTACAATGAGCAGTACTTC. Translating gives CAISGSGQGWGLAKRESYNEQYF.

The table lists this clonotype with many counts. This chain connects TRBV10-3 to TRBJ2-7, with TRBD1 matching over 8 bases. V trimming: 6 bases; J trimming: 3 bases; junction bases outside the gene matches: 10. The CDR3 spans 15 residues. In germline, CDR1 is ENHRY, CDR2 SYGVKD. The chain's CDR3 is CAISLGQGLGYEQYF. The CDR3 nucleotides are TGTGCCATCAGCTTAGGACAGGGTCTCGGCTACGAGCAGTACTTC.

This clonotype was picked up many times. The chain has TRBV20-1 and TRBJ2-1, with TRBD2 identical over 10 bases. The CDR3 contains 16 residues. The junction had 14 bases not matched to a gene; V was cut back by 6 bases and J by 6 bases. CDR1 and CDR2 from the germline V gene are DFQATT and SNEGSKA (reference sequence). As DNA, the CDR3 is TGCAGTGCCCCTCCCAGGAGGAGCGGGAGGGCCAATGAGCAGTTCTTC. Residues: CSAPPRRSGRANEQFF.

This chain links TRBV6-2 or TRBV6-3 with TRBJ1-5, with 8 positions matching TRBD1. CDR1 is MNHEY, CDR2 SVGEGT, per germline. The CDR3 has 14 residues. V was pared by 6 bases and J by 2 bases, with 3 bases of the junction left unmatched. The CDR3 region has the DNA TGTGCCAGCAGAGAGACAGGGGGCAATCAGCCCCAGCATTTT. Translated, it gives CASRETGGNQPQHF.

This clonotype was detected ten times or more. This chain uses TRBV7-9 with TRBJ2-1; D not resolved. The V gene's germline CDR1 is SEHNR and CDR2 FQNEAQ (reference sequence). CDR3 length equals 13 residues. With 5 bases removed from V and 5 bases from J, the gap between germline ends came to 10 bases. CDR3 in amino acids: CASSRHGDNEQFF. The CDR3 coding sequence is TGTGCCAGCAGCCGCCATGGTGACAATGAGCAGTTCTTC.

This clonotype appeared many times. The chain couples TRBV10-3 to TRBJ2-2, with TRBD2 matching over 7 bases. Trimming removed 6 bases from V and 3 bases from J; junction bases left unmatched: 7. Germline CDR1 ENHRY, CDR2 SYGVKD. CDR3 length equals 15 residues. The CDR3 bases are TGTGCCATCAGGCTAGCGGAGACCCACACCGGGGAGCTGTTTTTT. Amino acid sequence: CAIRLAETHTGELFF.

The CDR3, as DNA: TGCGCCAGCAGCCAAGATACGGGACTCTATGGCTACACCTTC. Its protein is CASSQDTGLYGYTF. The chain carries TRBV4-1 and TRBJ1-2; weak D call: TRBD1 (5 bases). CDR1 and CDR2 (germline): MGHRA, YSYEKL. This CDR3 comprises 14 residues. Trimming removed 0 bases at V and 4 bases at J, with 9 bases between.

This chain connects TRBV7-9 to TRBJ2-1, with a tentative D call TRBD2 (6 bases). CDR1 is SEHNR, CDR2 FQNEAQ, per germline (reference sequence). Trimming removed 2 bases at V and 4 bases at J, with 12 bases between. This CDR3 region has 15 residues. CDR3 residues: CASSLLGGEYNEQFF. The DNA of the CDR3 is TGTGCCAGCAGCTTACTAGGAGGGGAGTACAATGAGCAGTTCTTC.